This TCR beta chain was obtained from a study of blood T cell repertoires in COVID-19. Generated by immunoSEQ multiplex PCR, the TCRdb table keeps only in-frame clones and is missing some. The sample lists tens of thousands of clones, about 88% occurring once. This CDR3 spans 14 amino acids. V lost 2 bases and J lost 4, with 8 bases in between. Germline lookup yields CDR1 MNHEY and CDR2 SVGAGI. This TCR came from a man in his 60s with acute or convalescent COVID-19. Sequencing was done on a sample of peripheral blood. The chain joins TRBV6-5 to TRBJ1-4, with D uncertain. CDR3 nucleotide sequence: TGTGCCAGCAGTTACAGAGGGATTAATGAAAAACTGTTTTTT. Amino acid sequence: CASSYRGINEKLFF.